The subject of this entry is one T cell receptor beta chain. Its target is not known. This entry is derived from a study of cytomegalovirus exposure and HLA in healthy donors. Points from the study as a whole: An Asian-associated ancestry cluster reportedly showed fewer N-insertions than the approximately 690-donor mean in a later analysis. The authors listed around 150 TCR beta chains as cytomegalovirus-associated.

CDR3 length: 14 residues. Germline V gene lookup returns CDR1 MGHDK and CDR2 SYGVNS. After removal of 4 bases from V and 6 bases from J, the junction contained 5 bases not matched to a gene. PCR employed 60 Vbeta and 13 Jbeta primers. The repertoire was sequenced with immunoSEQ multiplex PCR; TCRdb's copy has only in-frame clones and lacks some. This table holds about 120,000 clones, approximately 80% found once. The source of this sequence is a middle-aged man in good health and CMV-seronegative. V gene TRBV25-1 combines with J gene TRBJ2-3; 9 positions agree with TRBD1. The sample consisted of PBMCs. This CDR3 reads CASSVGQGFDTQYF. CDR3 nucleotides: TGTGCCAGCAGTGTGGGACAGGGTTTCGATACGCAGTATTTT.